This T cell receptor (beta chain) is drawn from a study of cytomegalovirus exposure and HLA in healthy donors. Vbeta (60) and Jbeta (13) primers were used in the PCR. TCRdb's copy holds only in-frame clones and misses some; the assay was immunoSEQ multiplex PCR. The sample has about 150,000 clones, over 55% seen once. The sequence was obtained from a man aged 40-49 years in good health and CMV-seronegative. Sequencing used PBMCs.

CDR3 nucleotides: TGTGCCAGCAGCCTTTCGACAGCGACGAACACTGAAGCTTTCTTT. Encoded protein: CASSLSTATNTEAFF. The V call is TRBV7-2, the J call TRBJ1-1, with D maybe TRBD1 (5 bases). There are 15 residues in the CDR3. From germline, CDR1 is SGHTA and CDR2 FQGNSA. Between the trimmed V and J ends, which lost 5 bases and 1 base, there was a span of 14 bases.